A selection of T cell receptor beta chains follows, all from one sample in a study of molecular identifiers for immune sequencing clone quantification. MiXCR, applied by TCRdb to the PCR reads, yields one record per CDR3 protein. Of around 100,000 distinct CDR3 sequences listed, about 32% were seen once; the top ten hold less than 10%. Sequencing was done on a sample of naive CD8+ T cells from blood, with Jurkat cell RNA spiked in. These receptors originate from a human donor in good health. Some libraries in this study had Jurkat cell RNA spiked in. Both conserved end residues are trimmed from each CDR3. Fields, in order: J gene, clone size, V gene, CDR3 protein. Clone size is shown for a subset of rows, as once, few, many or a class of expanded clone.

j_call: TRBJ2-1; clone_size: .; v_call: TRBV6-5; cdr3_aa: ASGSRSYNEQF
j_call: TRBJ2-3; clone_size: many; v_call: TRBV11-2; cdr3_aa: ASSSHEDTQY
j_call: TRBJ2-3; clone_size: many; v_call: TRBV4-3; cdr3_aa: ASSRGQGTDTQY
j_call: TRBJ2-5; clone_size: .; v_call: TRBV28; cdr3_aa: ASSFWGAQEETQY
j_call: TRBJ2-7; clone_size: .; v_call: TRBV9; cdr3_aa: ASSGGSGYEQY
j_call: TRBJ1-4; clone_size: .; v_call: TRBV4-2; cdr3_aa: ASSQYGGYRDANEKLF
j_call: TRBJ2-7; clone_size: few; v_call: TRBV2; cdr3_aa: ASSVSQDPRDYEQY
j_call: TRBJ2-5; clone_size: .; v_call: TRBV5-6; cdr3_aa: ASSFFGLIQETQS
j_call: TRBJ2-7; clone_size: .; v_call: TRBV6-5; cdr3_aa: ASTGAREQY
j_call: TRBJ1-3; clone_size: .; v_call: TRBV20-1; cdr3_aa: SAEPSSGNTIY
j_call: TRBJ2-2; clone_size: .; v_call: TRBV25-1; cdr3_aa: ASRTGGVTGELF
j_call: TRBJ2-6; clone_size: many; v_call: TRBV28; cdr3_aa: ASSRDRNSGANVLT
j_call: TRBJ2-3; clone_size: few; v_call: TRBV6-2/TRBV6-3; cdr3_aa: ASSYSIIPTSVTQY
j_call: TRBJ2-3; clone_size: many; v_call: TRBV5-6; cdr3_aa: ASSFGSSTDTQY
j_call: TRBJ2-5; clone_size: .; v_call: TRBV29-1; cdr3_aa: SVDDLGGEVLETQY
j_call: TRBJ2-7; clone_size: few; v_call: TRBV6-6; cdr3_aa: ATTGGGVEQY
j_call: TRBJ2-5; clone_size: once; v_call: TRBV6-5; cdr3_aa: ASSNAGGAETQY
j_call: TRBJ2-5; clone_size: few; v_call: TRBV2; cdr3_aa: ASSDNRAGPETQY
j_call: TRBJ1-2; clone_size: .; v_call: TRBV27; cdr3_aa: ASSFLGSLGNYGYT
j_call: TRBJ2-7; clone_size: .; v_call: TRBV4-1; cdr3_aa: ASSARGDSYEQY
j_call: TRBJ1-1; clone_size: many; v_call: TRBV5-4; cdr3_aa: ASSPPGSERAEAF
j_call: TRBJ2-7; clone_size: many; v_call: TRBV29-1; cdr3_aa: SALAGRSYEQY
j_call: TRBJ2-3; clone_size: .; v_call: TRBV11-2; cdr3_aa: ASSLELAAPDTQY
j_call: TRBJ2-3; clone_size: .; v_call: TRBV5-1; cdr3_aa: ASTPGSQRDTQY
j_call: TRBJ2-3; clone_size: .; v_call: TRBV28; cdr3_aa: ASSLGTSGRELDTQY
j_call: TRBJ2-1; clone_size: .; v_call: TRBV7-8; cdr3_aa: ASSFATGQGVNEQF
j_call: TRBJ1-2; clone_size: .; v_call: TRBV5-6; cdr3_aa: ASSLGTVGYT
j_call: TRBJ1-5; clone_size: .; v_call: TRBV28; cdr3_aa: ASSFGTSGQPQH
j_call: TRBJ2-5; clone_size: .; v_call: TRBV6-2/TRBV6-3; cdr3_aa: ASRYDTGTSGFEETQY
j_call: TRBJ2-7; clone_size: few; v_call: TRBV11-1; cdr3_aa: ASSAAGTGVHEQY
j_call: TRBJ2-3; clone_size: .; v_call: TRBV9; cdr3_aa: AGSAYNTDTQY
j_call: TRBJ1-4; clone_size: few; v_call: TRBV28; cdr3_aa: ASSSGAVWEKLF
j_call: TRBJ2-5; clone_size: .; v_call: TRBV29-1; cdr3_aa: SVEVGVTLQETQY
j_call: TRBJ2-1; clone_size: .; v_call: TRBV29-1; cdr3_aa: SVGETLAGNSYNEQF
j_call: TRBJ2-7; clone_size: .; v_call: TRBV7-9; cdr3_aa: ASSLGTPDEQY
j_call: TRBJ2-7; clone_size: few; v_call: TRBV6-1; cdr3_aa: ATRGTVYEQY
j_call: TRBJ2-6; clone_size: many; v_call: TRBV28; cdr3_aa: ASRDRGTLAFSGANVLT
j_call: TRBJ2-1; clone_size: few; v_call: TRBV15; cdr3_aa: ATSTLSAEQF
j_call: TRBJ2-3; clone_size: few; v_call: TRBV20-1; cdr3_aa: SARDGGARGTDTQY
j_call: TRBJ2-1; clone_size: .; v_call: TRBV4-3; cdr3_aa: ASSQVPGGLEQF
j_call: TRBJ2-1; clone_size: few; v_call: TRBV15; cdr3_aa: ATSRAGSNNEQF
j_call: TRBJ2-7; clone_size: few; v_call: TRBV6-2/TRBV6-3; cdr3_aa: ASSYGAGPVPREQY
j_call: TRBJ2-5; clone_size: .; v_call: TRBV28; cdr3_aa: ASSQQGGSQETQY
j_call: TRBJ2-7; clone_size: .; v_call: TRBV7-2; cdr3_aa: ASSLVVDKLYEQY
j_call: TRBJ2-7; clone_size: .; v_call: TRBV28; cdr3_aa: ATGTTHYEQY
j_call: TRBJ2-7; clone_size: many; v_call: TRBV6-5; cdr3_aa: ASSYTGGVEQY
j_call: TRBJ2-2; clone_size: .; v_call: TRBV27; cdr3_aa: ASSYTQRETGELF
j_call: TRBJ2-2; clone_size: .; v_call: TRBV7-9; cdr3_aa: ASRLGAGELF
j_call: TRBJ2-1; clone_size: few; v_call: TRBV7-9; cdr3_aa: ASSPPNNEQF
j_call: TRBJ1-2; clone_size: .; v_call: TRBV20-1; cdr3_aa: SARDLGGIRNYGYT